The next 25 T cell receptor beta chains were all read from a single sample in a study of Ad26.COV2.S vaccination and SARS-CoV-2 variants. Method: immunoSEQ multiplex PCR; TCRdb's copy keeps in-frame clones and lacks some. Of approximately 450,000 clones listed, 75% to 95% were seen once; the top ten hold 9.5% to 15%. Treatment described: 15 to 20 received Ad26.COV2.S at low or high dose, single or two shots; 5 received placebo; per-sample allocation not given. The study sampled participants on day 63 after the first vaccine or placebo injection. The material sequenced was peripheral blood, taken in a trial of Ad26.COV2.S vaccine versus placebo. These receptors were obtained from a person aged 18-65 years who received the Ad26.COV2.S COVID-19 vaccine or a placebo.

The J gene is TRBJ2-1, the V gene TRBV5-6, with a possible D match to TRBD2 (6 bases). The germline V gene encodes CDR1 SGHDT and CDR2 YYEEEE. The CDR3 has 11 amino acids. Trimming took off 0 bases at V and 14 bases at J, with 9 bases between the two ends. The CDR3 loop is CASSLGLGKFF. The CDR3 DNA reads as TGTGCCAGCAGCTTGGGACTAGGGAAGTTCTTC.

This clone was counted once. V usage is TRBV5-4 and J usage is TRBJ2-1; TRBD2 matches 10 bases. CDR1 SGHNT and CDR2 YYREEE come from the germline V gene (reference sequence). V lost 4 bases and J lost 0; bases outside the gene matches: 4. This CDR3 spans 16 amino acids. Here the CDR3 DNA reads TGTGCCAGCAGCCGTAGCGGGAGGAGCTCCTACAATGAGCAGTTCTTC. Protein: CASSRSGRSSYNEQFF.

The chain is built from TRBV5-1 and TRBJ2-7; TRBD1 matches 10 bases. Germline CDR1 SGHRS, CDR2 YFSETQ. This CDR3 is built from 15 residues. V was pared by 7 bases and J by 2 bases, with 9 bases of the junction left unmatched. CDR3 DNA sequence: TGCGCCAGCTCGATGGGGGGACAGGGGACCTACGAGCAGTACTTC. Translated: CASSMGGQGTYEQYF.

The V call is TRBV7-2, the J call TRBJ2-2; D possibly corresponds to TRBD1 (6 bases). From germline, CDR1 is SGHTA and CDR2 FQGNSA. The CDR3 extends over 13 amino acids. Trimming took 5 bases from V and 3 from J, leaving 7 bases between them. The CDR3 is CASSDRHTGELFF. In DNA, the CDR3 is TGTGCCAGCAGCGACAGGCACACCGGGGAGCTGTTTTTT. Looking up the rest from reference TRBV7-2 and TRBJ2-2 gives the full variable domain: GAGVSQSPSNKVTEKGKDVELRCDPISGHTALYWYRQSLGQGLEFLIYFQGNSAPDKSGLPSDRFSAERTGGSVSTLTIQRTQQEDSAVYLCASSDRHTGELFFGEGSRLTVL.

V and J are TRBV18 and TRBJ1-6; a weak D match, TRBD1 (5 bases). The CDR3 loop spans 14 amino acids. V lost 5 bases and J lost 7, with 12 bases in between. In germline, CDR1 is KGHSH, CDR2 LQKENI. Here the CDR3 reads CASSRDVGNSPLHF. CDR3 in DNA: TGTGCCAGCTCAAGGGACGTTGGGAATTCACCCCTCCACTTT.

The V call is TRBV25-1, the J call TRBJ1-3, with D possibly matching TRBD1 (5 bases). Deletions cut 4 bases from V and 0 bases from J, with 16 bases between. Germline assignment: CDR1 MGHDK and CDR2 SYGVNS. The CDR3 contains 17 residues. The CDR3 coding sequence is TGTGCCAGCAGTGGGGACTGGGTAGGAAGCTCTGGAAACACCATATATTTT. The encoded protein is CASSGDWVGSSGNTIYF.

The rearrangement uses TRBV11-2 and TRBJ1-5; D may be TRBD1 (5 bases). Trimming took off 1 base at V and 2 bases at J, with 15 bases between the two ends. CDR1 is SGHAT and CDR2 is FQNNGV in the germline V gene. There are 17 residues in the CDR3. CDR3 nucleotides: TGTGCCAGCAGCTTAGGGGCAGGGTTTTACGGCAATCAGCCCCAGCATTTT. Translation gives CASSLGAGFYGNQPQHF.

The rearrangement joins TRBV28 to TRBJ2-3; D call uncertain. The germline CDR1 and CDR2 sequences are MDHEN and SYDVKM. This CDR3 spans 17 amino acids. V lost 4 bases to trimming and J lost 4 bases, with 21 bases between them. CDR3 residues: CASSSAILSNEADTQYF. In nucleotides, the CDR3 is TGTGCCAGCAGTTCCGCAATTCTCAGTAATGAGGCAGATACGCAGTATTTT. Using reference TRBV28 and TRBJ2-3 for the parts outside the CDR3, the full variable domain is DVKVTQSSRYLVKRTGEKVFLECVQDMDHENMFWYRQDPGLGLRLIYFSYDVKMKEKGDIPEGYSVSREKKERFSLILESASTNQTSMYLCASSSAILSNEADTQYFGPGTRLTVL.

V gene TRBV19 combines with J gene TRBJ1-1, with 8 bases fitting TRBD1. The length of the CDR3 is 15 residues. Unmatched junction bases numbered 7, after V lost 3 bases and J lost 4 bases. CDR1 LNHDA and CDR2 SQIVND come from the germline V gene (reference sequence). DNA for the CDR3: TGTGCCAGTAGTATGGGCAGGGGGCTTCGCACTGAAGCTTTCTTT. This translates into CASSMGRGLRTEAFF. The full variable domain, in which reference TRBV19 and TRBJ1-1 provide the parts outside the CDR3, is DGGITQSPKYLFRKEGQNVTLSCEQNLNHDAMYWYRQDPGQGLRLIYYSQIVNDFQKGDIAEGYSVSREKKESFPLTVTSAQKNPTAFYLCASSMGRGLRTEAFFGQGTRLTVV.

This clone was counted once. CDR3 sequence (DNA): TGTGCCTGGAGAGCTCGGGCCCCGGAGGGTGAAAAACTGTTTTTT. It translates to CAWRARAPEGEKLFF. The chain recombines TRBV30 with TRBJ1-4; D is unclear. This CDR3 region has 15 residues. Trimming pared 3 bases from V and 7 bases from J, leaving 18 bases between. Looked up from germline, CDR1 is GTSNPN and CDR2 is SVGIG (reference sequence).

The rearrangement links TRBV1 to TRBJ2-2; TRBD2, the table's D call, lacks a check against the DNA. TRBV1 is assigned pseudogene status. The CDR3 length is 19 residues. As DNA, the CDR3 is TGCACCAGCAGCCGCAGGACTAGCGGGAGGGACTCGAACACCGGGGAGCTGTTTTTT. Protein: CTSSRRTSGRDSNTGELFF.

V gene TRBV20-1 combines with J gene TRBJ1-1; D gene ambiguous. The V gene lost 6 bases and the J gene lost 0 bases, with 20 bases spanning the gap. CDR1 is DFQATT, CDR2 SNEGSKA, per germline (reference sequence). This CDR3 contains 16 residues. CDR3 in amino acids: CSASRMSGGLNTEAFF. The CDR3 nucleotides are TGCAGTGCCAGTAGGATGTCAGGCGGGCTGAACACTGAAGCTTTCTTT.

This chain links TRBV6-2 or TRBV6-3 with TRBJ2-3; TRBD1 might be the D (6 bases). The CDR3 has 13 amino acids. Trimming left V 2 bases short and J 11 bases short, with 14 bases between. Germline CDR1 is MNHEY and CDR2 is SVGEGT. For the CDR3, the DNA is TGTGCCAGCAGTTACGGGGGCATGGCGAAGCAGTATTTT. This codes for CASSYGGMAKQYF.

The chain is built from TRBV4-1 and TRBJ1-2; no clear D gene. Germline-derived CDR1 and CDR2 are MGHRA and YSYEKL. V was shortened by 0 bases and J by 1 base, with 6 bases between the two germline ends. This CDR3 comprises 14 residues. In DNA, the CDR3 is TGCGCCAGCAGCCAAGACTGGGTTAACTATGGCTACACCTTC. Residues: CASSQDWVNYGYTF.

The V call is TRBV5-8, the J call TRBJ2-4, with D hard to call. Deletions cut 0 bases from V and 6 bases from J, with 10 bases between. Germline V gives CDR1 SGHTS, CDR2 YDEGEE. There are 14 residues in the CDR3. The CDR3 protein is CASSLDSYRNIQYF. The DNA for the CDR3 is TGTGCCAGCAGCTTGGACAGTTATAGAAACATTCAGTACTTC.

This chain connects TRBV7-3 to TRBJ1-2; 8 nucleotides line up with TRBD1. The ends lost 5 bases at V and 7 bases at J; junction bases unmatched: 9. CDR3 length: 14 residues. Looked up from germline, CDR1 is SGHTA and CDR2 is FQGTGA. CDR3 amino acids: CASSPQGGLAGYTF. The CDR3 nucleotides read TGTGCCAGCAGCCCACAGGGGGGGCTAGCTGGCTACACCTTC.

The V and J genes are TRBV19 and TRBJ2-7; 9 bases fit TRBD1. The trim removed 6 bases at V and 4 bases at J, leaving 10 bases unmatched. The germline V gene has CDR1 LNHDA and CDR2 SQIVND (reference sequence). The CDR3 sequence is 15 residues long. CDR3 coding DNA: TGTGCCAGTAGCCAGGACAGGGGCGTTCTTTACGAGCAGTACTTC. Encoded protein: CASSQDRGVLYEQYF. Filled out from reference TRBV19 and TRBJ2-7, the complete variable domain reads DGGITQSPKYLFRKEGQNVTLSCEQNLNHDAMYWYRQDPGQGLRLIYYSQIVNDFQKGDIAEGYSVSREKKESFPLTVTSAQKNPTAFYLCASSQDRGVLYEQYFGPGTRLTVT.

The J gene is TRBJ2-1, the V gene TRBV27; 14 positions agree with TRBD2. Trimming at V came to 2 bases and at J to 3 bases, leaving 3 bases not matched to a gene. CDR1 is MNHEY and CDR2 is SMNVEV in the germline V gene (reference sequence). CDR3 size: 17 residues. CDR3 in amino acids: CASSLRTSGRFYNEQFF. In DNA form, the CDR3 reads TGTGCCAGCAGTTTACGGACTAGCGGGAGGTTCTACAATGAGCAGTTCTTC.

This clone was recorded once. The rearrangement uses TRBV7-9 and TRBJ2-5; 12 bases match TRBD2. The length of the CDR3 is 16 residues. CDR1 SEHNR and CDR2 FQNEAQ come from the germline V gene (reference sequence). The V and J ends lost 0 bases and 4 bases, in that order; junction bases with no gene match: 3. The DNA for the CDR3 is TGTGCCAGCAGCTTAGCTGGACTAGCGGGATTAGAGACCCAGTACTTC. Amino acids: CASSLAGLAGLETQYF.

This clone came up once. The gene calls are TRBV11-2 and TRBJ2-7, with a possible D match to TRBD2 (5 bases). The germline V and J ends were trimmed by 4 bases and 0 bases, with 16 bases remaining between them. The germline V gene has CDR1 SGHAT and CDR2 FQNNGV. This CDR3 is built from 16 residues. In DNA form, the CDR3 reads TGTGCCAGCAGCTCTTTTGGGGAGCCGAACTCCTACGAGCAGTACTTC. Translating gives CASSSFGEPNSYEQYF.

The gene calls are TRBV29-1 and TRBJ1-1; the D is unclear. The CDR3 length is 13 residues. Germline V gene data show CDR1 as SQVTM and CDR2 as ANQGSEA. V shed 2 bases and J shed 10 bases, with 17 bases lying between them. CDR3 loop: CSVESVLGGLAFF. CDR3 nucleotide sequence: TGCAGCGTTGAATCTGTTTTGGGAGGGTTAGCTTTCTTT.

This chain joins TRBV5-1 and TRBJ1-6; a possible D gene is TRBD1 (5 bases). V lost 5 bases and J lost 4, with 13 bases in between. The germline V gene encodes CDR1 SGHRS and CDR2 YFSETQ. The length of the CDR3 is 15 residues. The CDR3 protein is CASSRQPPYNSPLHF. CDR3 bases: TGCGCCAGCAGTCGACAGCCACCTTATAATTCACCCCTCCACTTT.

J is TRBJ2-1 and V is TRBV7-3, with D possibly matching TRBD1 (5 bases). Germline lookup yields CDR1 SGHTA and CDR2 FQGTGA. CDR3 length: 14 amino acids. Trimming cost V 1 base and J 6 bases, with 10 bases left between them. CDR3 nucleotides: TGTGCCAGCAGCTTAATGGCAAGGGGCAATGAGCAGTTCTTC. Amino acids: CASSLMARGNEQFF.

The CDR3 nucleotides read TGTGCCAGCAGTCAACCGGGGGGGTTGCAGTACTTC. This sequence encodes CASSQPGGLQYF. V and J are TRBV27 and TRBJ2-7, with TRBD2 identical over 8 bases. Trimming took 5 bases from V and 9 from J; bases not matched to a gene: 6. This CDR3 comprises 12 residues. Germline CDR1 is MNHEY and CDR2 is SMNVEV (reference sequence).

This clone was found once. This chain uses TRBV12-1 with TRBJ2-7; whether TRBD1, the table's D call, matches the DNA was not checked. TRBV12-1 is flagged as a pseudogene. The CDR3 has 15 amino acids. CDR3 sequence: CASSLGDRGVYEQYF. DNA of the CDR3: TGTGCCAGCAGCTTAGGGGACAGGGGAGTCTACGAGCAGTACTTC.